These 24 T cell receptor beta chains were all obtained from the same sample, sequenced in a study of T cell responses to AZD1222 COVID-19 vaccine. The repertoire was sequenced with immunoSEQ multiplex PCR; TCRdb's copy has only in-frame clones and lacks some. Among some 130,000 clones listed, 80% to 90% were seen once. The sample here was peripheral blood, taken on day 0 of AZD1222 vaccination. These receptors all stem from an adult in good health.

This chain connects TRBV2 to TRBJ1-1, with D perhaps matching TRBD1 (6 bases). Germline values: CDR1 SNHLY, CDR2 FYNNEI. The CDR3 loop spans 13 amino acids. V was shortened by 8 bases and J by 1 base, with 11 bases between the two germline ends. The CDR3 is CASGRTENTEAFF. CDR3 coding DNA: TGTGCCAGCGGACGGACAGAGAACACTGAAGCTTTCTTT.

This clone appeared once. This chain links TRBV10-3 with TRBJ1-2; TRBD1 is a possible D gene (6 bases). The CDR3 runs to 16 residues. V lost 6 bases and J lost 6, with 23 bases in between. Germline V gene lookup returns CDR1 ENHRY and CDR2 SYGVKD. Written as DNA, the CDR3 is TGTGCCATCAGGGACCCCCGGATCAGGGGAGTTGATGGCTACACCTTC. Amino acid sequence: CAIRDPRIRGVDGYTF.

V is TRBV5-1 and J is TRBJ1-2, with TRBD1 identical over 8 bases. This CDR3 has 15 residues. V shed 0 bases, J shed 4 bases, and the junction held 5 bases outside the gene matches. Germline CDR1 and CDR2: SGHRS and YFSETQ. The CDR3 sequence is CASSLETGEIYGYTF. The DNA for the CDR3 is TGCGCCAGCAGCTTGGAGACAGGGGAAATCTATGGCTACACCTTC. The full variable domain, with the rest looked up from reference TRBV5-1 and TRBJ1-2, is KAGVTQTPRYLIKTRGQQVTLSCSPISGHRSVSWYQQTPGQGLQFLFEYFSETQRNKGNFPGRFSGRQFSNSRSEMNVSTLELGDSALYLCASSLETGEIYGYTFGSGTRLTVV.

The chain recombines TRBV6-5 with TRBJ2-1, with 8 nucleotides matching TRBD2. Trimming cost V 0 bases and J 5 bases; bases outside gene matches: 6. Germline CDR1 reads MNHEY; CDR2 reads SVGAGI. This CDR3 is 16 amino acids long. CDR3 in DNA: TGTGCCAGCAGTTACTCTTTGGGACTAGGTAACAATGAGCAGTTCTTC. The encoded protein is CASSYSLGLGNNEQFF.

V is TRBV19 and J is TRBJ1-5; D ambiguous. CDR3 length equals 17 residues. V lost 3 bases and J 1 base, leaving 16 bases between the germline ends. Germline V lookup: CDR1 LNHDA, CDR2 SQIVND (reference sequence). CDR3 residues: CASSIPHARVSNQPQHF. Written as DNA, the CDR3 is TGTGCCAGTAGTATTCCCCATGCTAGGGTGAGCAATCAGCCCCAGCATTTT. The entire variable domain, with the rest obtained from reference TRBV19 and TRBJ1-5, is as follows: DGGITQSPKYLFRKEGQNVTLSCEQNLNHDAMYWYRQDPGQGLRLIYYSQIVNDFQKGDIAEGYSVSREKKESFPLTVTSAQKNPTAFYLCASSIPHARVSNQPQHFGDGTRLSIL.

The V gene is TRBV6-5, the J gene TRBJ1-1; D gene ambiguous. The V and J ends lost 7 bases and 0 bases respectively, with 15 bases between them. Germline V gives CDR1 MNHEY, CDR2 SVGAGI. This CDR3 contains 15 residues. The CDR3 nucleotides are TGTGCCAGCACTTCCGGACGTCGGATGAACACTGAAGCTTTCTTT. As protein: CASTSGRRMNTEAFF.

CDR3 in DNA: TGTGCCAGCAGCGGGATCAGGGCTAGCGGGATTCCCGGGGAGCTGTTTTTT. Amino acids: CASSGIRASGIPGELFF. The V gene is TRBV9, the J gene TRBJ2-2; TRBD2 aligns across 9 bases. The CDR3 is made up of 17 amino acids. Trimming at V came to 3 bases and at J to 6 bases, leaving 12 bases not matched to a gene. Per the germline V gene, CDR1 is SGDLS and CDR2 is YYNGEE.

The V and J genes are TRBV7-8 and TRBJ2-3, with 10 bases matching TRBD2. This CDR3 comprises 16 residues. Germline CDR1 reads SGHVS; CDR2 reads FQNEAQ. J lost 5 bases, V lost 3 bases, and 8 bases had no gene match. CDR3 residues: CASSFPGLASRDTQYF. The CDR3 DNA is TGTGCCAGCAGCTTTCCGGGACTAGCGAGTCGAGATACGCAGTATTTT.

The V gene is TRBV18, the J gene TRBJ2-1, with 10 bases aligning to TRBD2. V shed 4 bases, J shed 8 bases, and the junction held 8 bases outside the gene matches. Germline CDR1 reads KGHSH; CDR2 reads LQKENI. This CDR3 is built from 15 residues. This CDR3 reads CASSLQRGGLDEQFF. CDR3 bases: TGTGCCAGCTCACTTCAGCGGGGGGGCCTTGATGAGCAGTTCTTC.

The rearrangement joins TRBV18 to TRBJ2-1; no firm D call. The CDR3 totals 11 residues. V was trimmed by 3 bases and J by 8 bases, leaving 5 bases between them. Germline loops: CDR1 KGHSH, CDR2 LQKENI. DNA of the CDR3: TGTGCCAGCTCACCTTCCGATGAGCAGTTCTTC. It specifies CASSPSDEQFF. Complete variable domain (other parts from reference TRBV18 and TRBJ2-1): NAGVMQNPRHLVRRRGQEARLRCSPMKGHSHVYWYRQLPEEGLKFMVYLQKENIIDESGMPKERFSAEFPKEGPSILRIQQVVRGDSAAYFCASSPSDEQFFGPGTRLTVL.

This clone was recorded once. The V gene is TRBV2, the J gene TRBJ1-4; TRBD1 is a possible D gene (6 bases). The CDR3 has 14 residues. Looked up from germline, CDR1 is SNHLY and CDR2 is FYNNEI. The V end was cut by 10 bases, the J end by 7 bases, with 19 bases between. The CDR3 sequence is CANQPTGFSEKLFF. CDR3 DNA: TGTGCCAACCAACCTACAGGGTTTAGTGAAAAACTGTTTTTT.

The chain is built from TRBV29-1 and TRBJ1-3; D is unresolved. Trimming left V 1 base short and J 4 bases short, with 8 bases between. Germline-derived CDR1 and CDR2 are SQVTM and ANQGSEA. The CDR3 sequence is 13 residues long. As DNA, the CDR3 is TGCAGCGTTGAAGTGGCCGGGGGAAACACCATATATTTT. Protein sequence: CSVEVAGGNTIYF.

The rearrangement joins TRBV7-6 to TRBJ1-1; D call uncertain. V lost 4 bases, J lost 7 bases, and 19 bases lay in between. The CDR3 has 15 residues. Germline V gene lookup returns CDR1 SGHVS and CDR2 FNYEAQ. As DNA, the CDR3 is TGTGCCAGCAGCTCCCCCCACGGCTTGTCGGTTGAAGCTTTCTTT. This gives the protein CASSSPHGLSVEAFF.

V gene TRBV9 combines with J gene TRBJ2-1, with 8 bases aligning to TRBD1. Germline V gene data show CDR1 as SGDLS and CDR2 as YYNGEE. J was trimmed by 10 bases and V by 3 bases; bases with no gene match: 3. The CDR3 has 12 residues. CDR3 DNA: TGTGCCAGCAGCGCGACAGGGGACGAGCAGTTCTTC. Its protein product is CASSATGDEQFF.

The rearrangement joins TRBV27 to TRBJ1-3; D is unclear. Germline lookup yields CDR1 MNHEY and CDR2 SMNVEV (reference sequence). The CDR3 is made up of 13 amino acids. V lost 10 bases to trimming and J lost 4 bases, with 14 bases between them. The CDR3 DNA sequence: TGTGCCACCAGAGGGCATCTGGGAAACACCATATATTTT. Its translation is CATRGHLGNTIYF.

This chain uses TRBV12-3 or TRBV12-4 with TRBJ1-5; no definite D call. The CDR3 spans 13 residues. Between the trimmed V and J ends, which lost 10 bases and 6 bases, there was a span of 16 bases. The CDR3 DNA reads as TGTGCCATCCCGAAGACGGTAGCTCAGCCCCAGCATTTT. As protein: CAIPKTVAQPQHF.

The chain has TRBV7-9 and TRBJ1-2, with 8 bases aligning to TRBD1. The CDR3 extends over 15 amino acids. The V segment lost 4 bases and the J segment 2 bases; nucleotides outside the gene matches: 6. The V gene's germline CDR1 is SEHNR and CDR2 FQNEAQ (reference sequence). The CDR3, as DNA: TGTGCCAGCAGCTCAGCAGGGGGCGCGAACTATGGCTACACCTTC. Protein sequence: CASSSAGGANYGYTF.

This clone was seen a handful of times. The rearrangement uses TRBV10-2 and TRBJ1-2; the match to TRBD1 covers 7 bases. CDR1 and CDR2 from the germline V gene are WSHSY and SAAADI. The CDR3 sequence is 11 residues long. J was trimmed by 8 bases and V by 8 bases; bases with no gene match: 5. This CDR3 reads CASARQGGYTF. The CDR3, as DNA: TGCGCCAGCGCAAGACAGGGAGGCTACACCTTC.

V is TRBV28 and J is TRBJ2-7, with D unresolved. The CDR3 spans 10 residues. Germline CDR1 reads MDHEN; CDR2 reads SYDVKM. V was shortened by 1 base and J by 5 bases, with 0 bases between the two germline ends. CDR3 DNA: TGTGCCAGCAGTTTATACGAGCAGTACTTC. Translation gives CASSLYEQYF.

The chain employs TRBV2 and TRBJ1-4; 7 positions match TRBD1. The CDR3 covers 14 residues. Germline V lookup: CDR1 SNHLY, CDR2 FYNNEI. The V segment lost 4 bases and the J segment 5 bases; nucleotides outside the gene matches: 4. The CDR3 nucleotides are TGTGCCAGCAGTGTCGGCAGGGGGAATGAAAAACTGTTTTTT. Its protein is CASSVGRGNEKLFF.

This clone has only a few counts. The chain employs TRBV28 and TRBJ2-3; tentative D call: TRBD2 (5 bases). Germline assignment: CDR1 MDHEN and CDR2 SYDVKM. The CDR3 has 12 residues. V gave up 9 bases and J gave up 2 bases, with 9 bases separating them. CDR3 coding DNA: TGTGCCAGTCGGACTCCCACAGATACGCAGTATTTT. It encodes CASRTPTDTQYF.

This chain connects TRBV7-2 to TRBJ1-6; D is ambiguous. Germline CDR1 reads SGHTA; CDR2 reads FQGNSA. The CDR3 has 14 amino acids. V was cut by 1 base and J by 7 bases, with 8 bases left in between. The CDR3 is CASSLGYTNSPLHF. As DNA, the CDR3 is TGTGCCAGCAGCTTAGGCTATACAAATTCACCCCTCCACTTT.

The V call is TRBV6-1, the J call TRBJ1-6; D call uncertain. Germline CDR1 and CDR2: MNHNS and SASEGT. V lost 0 bases and J 9 bases, leaving 9 bases between the germline ends. The CDR3 consists of 14 residues. CDR3 in amino acids: CASSEALNSSPLHF. CDR3 nucleotides: TGTGCCAGCAGTGAAGCGCTTAACTCTTCACCCCTCCACTTT.

This chain uses TRBV6-2 or TRBV6-3 with TRBJ1-1; TRBD1 aligns across 10 bases. The ends lost 5 bases at V and 11 bases at J; junction bases unmatched: 8. Per germline, CDR1 MNHEY and CDR2 SVGEGT. This CDR3 is 13 amino acids long. The CDR3 nucleotides are TGTGCCAGCAGTACAACGGACAGGGGGACCGCTTTCTTT. Amino acid sequence: CASSTTDRGTAFF.